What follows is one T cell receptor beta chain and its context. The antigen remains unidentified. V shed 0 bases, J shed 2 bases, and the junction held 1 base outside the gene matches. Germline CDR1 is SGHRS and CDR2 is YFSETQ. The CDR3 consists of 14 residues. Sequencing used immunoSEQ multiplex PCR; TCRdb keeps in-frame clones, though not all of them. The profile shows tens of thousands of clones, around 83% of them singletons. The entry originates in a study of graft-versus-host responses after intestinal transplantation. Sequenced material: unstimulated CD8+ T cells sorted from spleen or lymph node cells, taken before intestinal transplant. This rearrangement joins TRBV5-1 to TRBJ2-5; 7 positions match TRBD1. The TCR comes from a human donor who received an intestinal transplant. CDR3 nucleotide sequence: TGCGCCAGCAGCTTGGCCAGGGGGCAAGAGACCCAGTACTTC. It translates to CASSLARGQETQYF.